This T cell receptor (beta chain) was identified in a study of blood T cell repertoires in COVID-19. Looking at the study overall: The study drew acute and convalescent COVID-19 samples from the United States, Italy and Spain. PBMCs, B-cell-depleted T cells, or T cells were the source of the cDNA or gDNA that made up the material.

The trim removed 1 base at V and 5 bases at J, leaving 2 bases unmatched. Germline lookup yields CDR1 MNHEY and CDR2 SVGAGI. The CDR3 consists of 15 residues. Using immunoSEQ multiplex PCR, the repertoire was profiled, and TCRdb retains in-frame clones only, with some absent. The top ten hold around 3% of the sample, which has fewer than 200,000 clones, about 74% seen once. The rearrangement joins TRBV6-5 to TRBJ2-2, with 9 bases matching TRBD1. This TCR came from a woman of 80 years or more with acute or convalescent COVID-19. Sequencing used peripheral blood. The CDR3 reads CASSYYRGQTGELFF. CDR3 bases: TGTGCCAGCAGTTACTACAGGGGGCAGACCGGGGAGCTGTTTTTT.